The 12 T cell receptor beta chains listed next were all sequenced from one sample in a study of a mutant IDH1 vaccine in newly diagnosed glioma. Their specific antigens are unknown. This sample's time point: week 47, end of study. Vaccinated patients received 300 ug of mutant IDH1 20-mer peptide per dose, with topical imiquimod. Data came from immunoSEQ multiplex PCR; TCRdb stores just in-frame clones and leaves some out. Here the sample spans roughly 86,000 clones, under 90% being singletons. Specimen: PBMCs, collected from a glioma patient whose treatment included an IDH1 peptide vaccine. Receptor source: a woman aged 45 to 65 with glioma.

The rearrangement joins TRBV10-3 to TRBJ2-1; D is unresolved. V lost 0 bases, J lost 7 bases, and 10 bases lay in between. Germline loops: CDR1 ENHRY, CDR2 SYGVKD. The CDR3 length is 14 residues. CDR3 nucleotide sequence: TGTGCCATCAGTGAGTCCGCCGCTCCGAATGAGCAGTTCTTC. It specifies CAISESAAPNEQFF.

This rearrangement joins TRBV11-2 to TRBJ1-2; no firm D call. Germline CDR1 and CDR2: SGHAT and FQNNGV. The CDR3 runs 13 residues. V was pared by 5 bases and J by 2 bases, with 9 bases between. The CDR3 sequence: CASSPGRNYGYTF. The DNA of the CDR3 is TGTGCCAGCAGCCCGGGCCGAAACTATGGCTACACCTTC.

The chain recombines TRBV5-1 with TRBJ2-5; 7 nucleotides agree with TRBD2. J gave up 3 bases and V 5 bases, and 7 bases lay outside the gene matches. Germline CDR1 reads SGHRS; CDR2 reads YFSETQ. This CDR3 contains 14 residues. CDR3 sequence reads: CASSGPSGEETQYF. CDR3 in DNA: TGCGCCAGCAGTGGGCCTAGCGGAGAAGAGACCCAGTACTTC.

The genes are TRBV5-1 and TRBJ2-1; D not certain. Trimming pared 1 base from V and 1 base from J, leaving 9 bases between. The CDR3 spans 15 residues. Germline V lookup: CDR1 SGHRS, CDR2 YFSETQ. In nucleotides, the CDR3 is TGCGCCAGCAGCTTGAGGGCGAATTCCTACAATGAGCAGTTCTTC. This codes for CASSLRANSYNEQFF.

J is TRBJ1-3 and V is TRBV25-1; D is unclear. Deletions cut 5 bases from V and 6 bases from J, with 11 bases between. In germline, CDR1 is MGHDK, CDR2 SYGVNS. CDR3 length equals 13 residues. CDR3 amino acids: CASSRIDTNTIYF. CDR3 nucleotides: TGTGCCAGCAGTAGGATAGACACAAACACCATATATTTT.

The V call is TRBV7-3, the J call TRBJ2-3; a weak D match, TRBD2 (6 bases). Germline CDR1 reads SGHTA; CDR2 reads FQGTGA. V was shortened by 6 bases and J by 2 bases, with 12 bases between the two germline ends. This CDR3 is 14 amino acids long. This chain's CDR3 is CASSTGGLTDTQYF. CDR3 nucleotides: TGTGCCAGCAGTACCGGGGGACTCACAGATACGCAGTATTTT.

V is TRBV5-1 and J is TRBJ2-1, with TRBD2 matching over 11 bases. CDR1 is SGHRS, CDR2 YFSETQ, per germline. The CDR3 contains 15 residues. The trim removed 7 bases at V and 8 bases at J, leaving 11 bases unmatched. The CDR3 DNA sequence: TGCGCCAGCGCCCCCCGAGGTAGCGGGAGGGATGAGCAGTTCTTC. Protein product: CASAPRGSGRDEQFF.

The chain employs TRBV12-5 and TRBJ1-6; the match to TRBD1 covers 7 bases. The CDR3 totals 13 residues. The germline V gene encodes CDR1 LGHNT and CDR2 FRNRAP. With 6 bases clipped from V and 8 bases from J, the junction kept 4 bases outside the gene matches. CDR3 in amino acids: CASGPTGDSPLHF. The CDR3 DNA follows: TGTGCTAGTGGACCCACAGGGGATTCACCCCTCCACTTT. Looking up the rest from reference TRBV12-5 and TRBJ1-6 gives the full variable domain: DARVTQTPRHKVTEMGQEVTMRCQPILGHNTVFWYRQTMMQGLELLAYFRNRAPLDDSGMPKDRFSAEMPDATLATLKIQPSEPRDSAVYFCASGPTGDSPLHFGNGTRLTVT.

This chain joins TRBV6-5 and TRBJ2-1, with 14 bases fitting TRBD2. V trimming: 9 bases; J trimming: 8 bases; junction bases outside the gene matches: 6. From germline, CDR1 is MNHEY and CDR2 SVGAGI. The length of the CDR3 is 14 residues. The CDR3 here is CARLGLAGVDEQFF. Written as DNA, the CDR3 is TGTGCCAGACTGGGACTAGCGGGAGTCGATGAGCAGTTCTTC.

Here the CDR3 reads CASSLVRGQDSPLHF. CDR3 sequence (DNA): TGTGCCAGCAGCTTAGTGCGGGGGCAGGATTCACCCCTCCACTTT. The chain links TRBV11-2 to TRBJ1-6, with D possibly matching TRBD1 (6 bases). Germline V CDR1 and CDR2: SGHAT, FQNNGV. Trimming removed 1 base at V and 8 bases at J, with 12 bases between. This CDR3 spans 15 amino acids.

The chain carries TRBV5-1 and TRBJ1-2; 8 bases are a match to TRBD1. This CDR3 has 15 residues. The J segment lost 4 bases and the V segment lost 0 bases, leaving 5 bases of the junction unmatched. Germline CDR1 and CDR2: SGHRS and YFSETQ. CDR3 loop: CASSLALQGGYGYTF. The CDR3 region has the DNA TGCGCCAGCAGCTTGGCTTTACAGGGGGGCTATGGCTACACCTTC.

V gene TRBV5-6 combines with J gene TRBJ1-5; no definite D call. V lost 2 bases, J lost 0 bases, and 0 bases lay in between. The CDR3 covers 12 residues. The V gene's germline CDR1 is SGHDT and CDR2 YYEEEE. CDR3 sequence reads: CASSFSNQPQHF. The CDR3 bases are TGTGCCAGCAGCTTTAGCAATCAGCCCCAGCATTTT.